The 21 T cell receptor beta chains below were found in one sample sequenced in a study of cytomegalovirus exposure and HLA in healthy donors. Sequenced by immunoSEQ multiplex PCR; TCRdb stores in-frame clones only, minus some. Found here are around 350,000 clones, 86% of them singletons; the top ten hold about 0.8%. The specimen was PBMCs. The receptors were gathered from a young woman in good health and CMV-seronegative.

The CDR3 is CASMGQPNYNSPLHF. CDR3 nucleotide sequence: TGTGCCAGCATGGGGCAGCCCAACTATAATTCACCCCTCCACTTT. The rearrangement uses TRBV27 and TRBJ1-6; D is possibly TRBD1 (5 bases). The CDR3 spans 15 residues. The V gene's germline CDR1 is MNHEY and CDR2 SMNVEV (reference sequence). V was trimmed by 7 bases and J by 3 bases, leaving 13 bases between them.

The chain couples TRBV28 to TRBJ1-2; TRBD1 matches at 7 bases. Germline V gives CDR1 MDHEN, CDR2 SYDVKM. J gave up 8 bases and V 6 bases, and 9 bases lay outside the gene matches. This CDR3 is built from 13 residues. CDR3 sequence reads: CASRTTGRKGYTF. CDR3 DNA: TGTGCCAGCAGGACGACAGGGCGGAAGGGCTACACCTTC.

This chain uses TRBV27 with TRBJ2-7, with a possible D match to TRBD1 (5 bases). Trimming left V 2 bases short and J 0 bases short, with 14 bases between. Germline lookup yields CDR1 MNHEY and CDR2 SMNVEV (reference sequence). CDR3 length: 16 residues. Written as DNA, the CDR3 is TGTGCCAGCAGTTTAAGGGGTTGGGCTACCTCCTACGAGCAGTACTTC. As protein: CASSLRGWATSYEQYF.

The chain links TRBV9 to TRBJ2-3; 12 positions agree with TRBD2. Looked up from germline, CDR1 is SGDLS and CDR2 is YYNGEE. J lost 5 bases, V lost 3 bases, and 1 base had no gene match. CDR3 length: 14 amino acids. CDR3 residues: CASSETSGRDTQYF. CDR3 DNA sequence: TGTGCCAGCAGCGAGACTAGCGGGAGAGATACGCAGTATTTT.

This chain uses TRBV30 with TRBJ2-2, with D possibly matching TRBD1 (6 bases). The germline V and J ends were trimmed by 4 bases and 4 bases, with 16 bases remaining between them. The CDR3 spans 15 residues. The V gene's germline CDR1 is GTSNPN and CDR2 SVGIG (reference sequence). As DNA, the CDR3 is TGTGCCTGGACAGGGGATCCGGGGCGCACCGGGGAGCTGTTTTTT. Translating gives CAWTGDPGRTGELFF.

The chain uses TRBV11-2 and TRBJ2-1; 7 positions agree with TRBD1. Per the germline V gene, CDR1 is SGHAT and CDR2 is FQNNGV. Trimming cost V 5 bases and J 10 bases; bases outside gene matches: 20. The CDR3 sequence is 17 residues long. The CDR3 nucleotides are TGTGCCAGCAGCCTGTACCCGGACAGGCCTAGGGTCGGCGAGCAGTTCTTC. Translation: CASSLYPDRPRVGEQFF.

As regards this clone: This sample includes further DNA sequences coding for the same CDR3. This rearrangement joins TRBV9 to TRBJ1-1, with TRBD1 matching 7 bases. The J segment lost 2 bases and the V segment lost 2 bases, leaving 3 bases of the junction unmatched. This CDR3 region has 14 residues. Germline V gives CDR1 SGDLS, CDR2 YYNGEE. The CDR3 region has the DNA TGTGCCAGCAGCGTCGACAGGGCCAACACTGAAGCTTTCTTT. Translated: CASSVDRANTEAFF.

In its sample, this clone was seen once. V gene TRBV6-5 combines with J gene TRBJ1-1; weak D call: TRBD1 (5 bases). Trimming stripped 3 bases from V and 8 bases from J, with 7 bases between. The CDR3 has 11 amino acids. CDR1 is MNHEY, CDR2 SVGAGI, per germline. The CDR3 bases are TGTGCCAGCAGTTATAGACAGGAAGCTTTCTTT. It is translated as CASSYRQEAFF.

The rearrangement joins TRBV9 to TRBJ2-1, with D hard to call. V was shortened by 0 bases and J by 9 bases, with 7 bases between the two germline ends. This CDR3 has 12 residues. CDR1 is SGDLS and CDR2 is YYNGEE in the germline V gene. CDR3 bases: TGTGCCAGCAGCGTAGTCGGTGGTGAGCAGTTCTTC. It specifies CASSVVGGEQFF. The full variable domain, rest sourced from reference TRBV9 and TRBJ2-1, is DSGVTQTPKHLITATGQRVTLRCSPRSGDLSVYWYQQSLDQGLQFLIQYYNGEERAKGNILERFSAQQFPDLHSELNLSSLELGDSALYFCASSVVGGEQFFGPGTRLTVL.

The chain is built from TRBV28 and TRBJ1-1; 7 bases line up with TRBD1. The CDR3 covers 14 residues. V lost 5 bases and J lost 4; bases outside the gene matches: 7. Per germline, CDR1 MDHEN and CDR2 SYDVKM. CDR3 residues: CASSTLPGGTEAFF. For the CDR3, the DNA is TGTGCCAGCAGTACCCTGCCAGGGGGCACTGAAGCTTTCTTT. The entire variable domain, with the rest obtained from reference TRBV28 and TRBJ1-1, is as follows: DVKVTQSSRYLVKRTGEKVFLECVQDMDHENMFWYRQDPGLGLRLIYFSYDVKMKEKGDIPEGYSVSREKKERFSLILESASTNQTSMYLCASSTLPGGTEAFFGQGTRLTVV.

The chain has TRBV11-3 and TRBJ2-1, with D unclear. Germline CDR1 SGHNT, CDR2 YENEEA. V gave up 5 bases and J gave up 0 bases, with 8 bases separating them. The CDR3 extends over 14 amino acids. CDR3 residues: CASSLRSSYNEQFF. For the CDR3, the DNA is TGTGCCAGCAGCCTGCGGTCCTCCTACAATGAGCAGTTCTTC.

The CDR3 loop is CASSGTSGTYNEQFF. For the CDR3, the DNA is TGTGCCAGCAGTGGGACTAGCGGGACCTACAATGAGCAGTTCTTC. The rearrangement joins TRBV6-4 to TRBJ2-1; 12 nucleotides agree with TRBD2. Germline lookup yields CDR1 MRHNA and CDR2 SNTAGT. V trimming: 4 bases; J trimming: 2 bases; junction bases outside the gene matches: 0. The CDR3 runs 15 residues.

The rearrangement links TRBV27 to TRBJ2-5; 12 bases agree with TRBD2. Per germline, CDR1 MNHEY and CDR2 SMNVEV (reference sequence). The junction had 6 bases not matched to a gene; V was cut back by 6 bases and J by 1 base. The length of the CDR3 is 16 residues. The CDR3 is CASSLTSGRSQETQYF. The CDR3 coding sequence is TGTGCCAGCAGCCTAACTAGCGGGAGGAGCCAAGAGACCCAGTACTTC.

V is TRBV9 and J is TRBJ2-1; no definite D call. Trimming removed 0 bases at V and 2 bases at J, with 9 bases between. CDR3 length: 15 amino acids. Germline loops: CDR1 SGDLS, CDR2 YYNGEE. CDR3 DNA: TGTGCCAGCAGCGTAGATGGCGGAGCCTACAATGAGCAGTTCTTC. Protein product: CASSVDGGAYNEQFF.

The V gene is TRBV5-1, the J gene TRBJ2-7; TRBD2 agrees at 13 bases. The ends lost 0 bases at V and 2 bases at J; junction bases unmatched: 2. CDR3 length: 16 amino acids. Germline V CDR1 and CDR2: SGHRS, YFSETQ. CDR3 amino acids: CASSLGTSGGAYEQYF. CDR3 nucleotides: TGCGCCAGCAGCTTGGGGACTAGCGGGGGAGCCTACGAGCAGTACTTC.

The V gene is TRBV29-1, the J gene TRBJ2-1, with D possibly being TRBD2 (6 bases). The CDR3 contains 16 residues. Trimming removed 8 bases from V and 2 bases from J, with 22 bases in between. Per germline, CDR1 SQVTM and CDR2 ANQGSEA. CDR3 sequence: CSRTRRAQAPYNEQFF. The CDR3 DNA reads as TGCAGCCGAACTCGGAGGGCGCAGGCTCCCTACAATGAGCAGTTCTTC.

V gene TRBV2 combines with J gene TRBJ1-5; tentative D call: TRBD1 (5 bases). Trimming pared 4 bases from V and 0 bases from J, leaving 13 bases between. This CDR3 has 16 residues. The germline V gene has CDR1 SNHLY and CDR2 FYNNEI. CDR3: CASSGHPGGSNQPQHF. CDR3 nucleotide sequence: TGTGCCAGCAGTGGCCACCCGGGGGGTAGCAATCAGCCCCAGCATTTT.

The chain is built from TRBV4-1 and TRBJ1-2; D is uncertain. The V gene lost 4 bases and the J gene lost 3 bases, with 12 bases spanning the gap. The germline V gene has CDR1 MGHRA and CDR2 YSYEKL. There are 14 residues in the CDR3. CDR3 sequence: CASSLGGTDYGYTF. The CDR3 nucleotides read TGCGCCAGCAGCCTAGGAGGCACAGACTATGGCTACACCTTC.

V is TRBV6-5 and J is TRBJ2-1; the match to TRBD2 covers 7 bases. The CDR3 runs 15 residues. Germline V gene lookup returns CDR1 MNHEY and CDR2 SVGAGI. J lost 10 bases, V lost 2 bases, and 11 bases had no gene match. The CDR3 region is CASSYIPGGSVEQFF. CDR3 nucleotide sequence: TGTGCCAGCAGTTACATCCCGGGGGGTTCGGTCGAGCAGTTCTTC.

The chain carries TRBV2 and TRBJ2-3, with TRBD2 identical over 13 bases. Germline CDR1 is SNHLY and CDR2 is FYNNEI. CDR3 length: 18 amino acids. V gave up 4 bases and J gave up 0 bases; unmatched junction bases: 7. CDR3 coding DNA: TGTGCCAGCAGTGCTACTAGCGGGGGGGCCCAGAGCACAGATACGCAGTATTTT. Residues: CASSATSGGAQSTDTQYF.

As DNA, the CDR3 is TGCGCCAGCAGCACTGGGGCCCCCGACACTGATACGCAGTATTTT. It encodes CASSTGAPDTDTQYF. This chain links TRBV5-1 with TRBJ2-3; D perhaps matches TRBD1 (5 bases). The CDR3 sequence is 15 residues long. Germline lookup yields CDR1 SGHRS and CDR2 YFSETQ. Between the trimmed V and J ends, which lost 4 bases and 6 bases, there was a span of 18 bases.